Following are 20 T cell receptor beta chains from one sample sequenced in a study of beta chain features in type 1 diabetes (dated by TCRdb to between 2017 and 2018). Libraries came from the immunoSEQ multiplex PCR assay. The entire amount of isolated RNA was reverse transcribed using the High Capacity cDNA Reverse Transcription Kit, so the sequenced TCRB transcripts were expressed ones. Drawn from immuneACCESS, this table holds only the in-frame rearrangements with V and J called that TCRdb kept. Clones are partly lost; checked studies trace under half to an unresolved V gene and leave the rest unexplained. This sample has under 200,000 clones in its table, and about 7.3% of those were observed once. About 0.6% of the sample comes from the top ten. Sequenced sample: central memory CD4+ T cells from blood. The receptors were gathered from a man aged 18 to 30 in good health.

The chain joins TRBV28 to TRBJ2-7; 7 positions agree with TRBD1. CDR1 and CDR2 from the germline V gene are MDHEN and SYDVKM. The trim removed 7 bases at V and 3 bases at J, leaving 6 bases unmatched. This CDR3 has 13 residues. As DNA, the CDR3 is TGTGCCAGCACCGCCGGGACAGTCTACGAGCAGTACTTC. It is translated as CASTAGTVYEQYF.

This clone was observed a handful of times. The chain is built from TRBV5-6 and TRBJ2-5; 13 nucleotides match TRBD2. Germline CDR1 SGHDT, CDR2 YYEEEE. V was pared by 4 bases and J by 1 base, with 4 bases of the junction left unmatched. The CDR3 spans 16 residues. The CDR3 DNA follows: TGTGCCAGCAGCCCCGGGACTAGCGGGATCCAAGAGACCCAGTACTTC. This encodes CASSPGTSGIQETQYF.

This sequence joins TRBV30 and TRBJ2-5; 12 bases are a match to TRBD2. Germline V gene sequence: CDR1 GTSNPN, CDR2 SVGIG (reference sequence). This CDR3 has 16 amino acids. V trimming: 3 bases; J trimming: 0 bases; junction bases outside the gene matches: 5. The CDR3 DNA sequence: TGTGCCTGGAGCCAAACTAGCGGGGGGTACCAAGAGACCCAGTACTTC. Protein product: CAWSQTSGGYQETQYF.

The chain recombines TRBV7-9 with TRBJ1-1; possible D gene TRBD1, 5 bases. Germline CDR1 is SEHNR and CDR2 is FQNEAQ (reference sequence). Trimming took 1 base from V and 11 from J, leaving 14 bases between them. This CDR3 region has 13 residues. The CDR3 spells CASSLEGIPWAFF. The CDR3 DNA reads as TGTGCCAGCAGCTTAGAGGGGATCCCGTGGGCTTTCTTT.

V and J are TRBV29-1 and TRBJ2-3; TRBD2 matches 8 bases. CDR3 length equals 15 residues. CDR1 is SQVTM, CDR2 ANQGSEA, per germline. Germline trimming cut 3 bases from V and 4 bases from J; bases unmatched to any gene: 9. CDR3 bases: TGCAGCGTTGATGAAGGGTTAGCGGGGCCAGATACGCAGTATTTT. As protein: CSVDEGLAGPDTQYF.

The V and J genes are TRBV7-6 and TRBJ2-5; D is unclear. The CDR3 is 12 residues long. The V gene's germline CDR1 is SGHVS and CDR2 FNYEAQ. With 5 bases removed from V and 5 bases from J, the gap between germline ends came to 9 bases. The CDR3 DNA reads as TGTGCCAGCAGCACTTACTTGGAGACCCAGTACTTC. It encodes CASSTYLETQYF.

At least ten counts were recorded for this clone. The chain combines TRBV7-9 with TRBJ2-5, with D unclear. The CDR3 runs to 14 residues. Trimming pared 1 base from V and 4 bases from J, leaving 10 bases between. The germline gives CDR1 SEHNR, CDR2 FQNEAQ (reference sequence). The CDR3 loop reads CASSLGAAGETQYF. CDR3 nucleotides: TGTGCCAGCAGCTTAGGGGCAGCAGGAGAGACCCAGTACTTC.

This clone was seen a handful of times. The CDR3 DNA reads as TGTGCCAGCAGCTCAGGACAGGGAATGGGCTATGGCTACACCTTC. It specifies CASSSGQGMGYGYTF. This sequence joins TRBV7-2 and TRBJ1-2; TRBD1 aligns across 8 bases. The CDR3 extends over 15 amino acids. With V trimmed by 4 bases and J by 4 bases, 8 bases remained unmatched. Germline lookup yields CDR1 SGHTA and CDR2 FQGNSA.

Only a few counts were recorded for this clone. V is TRBV6-6 and J is TRBJ2-5; D remains ambiguous. The germline V and J ends were trimmed by 6 bases and 5 bases, with 7 bases remaining between them. The CDR3 totals 11 residues. In germline, CDR1 is MNHNY, CDR2 SVGAGI (reference sequence). The CDR3 loop reads CASRALETQYF. CDR3 nucleotide sequence: TGTGCCAGCAGAGCCTTGGAGACCCAGTACTTC.

This chain connects TRBV7-3 to TRBJ2-1, with D hard to call. The germline V gene has CDR1 SGHTA and CDR2 FQGTGA. The CDR3 is 13 residues long. Trimming shortened V by 3 bases and J by 9 bases, and 12 bases separated the two germline ends. Here the CDR3 reads CASSFSDESEQFF. The CDR3 DNA follows: TGTGCCAGCAGCTTCTCCGATGAGAGTGAGCAGTTCTTC.

The gene calls are TRBV4-3 and TRBJ1-3; D is possibly TRBD1 (6 bases). This CDR3 contains 14 residues. V was pared by 0 bases and J by 7 bases, with 10 bases between. The germline gives CDR1 LGHNA, CDR2 YSLEER. CDR3 loop: CASSQETGSNTIYF. The CDR3 DNA sequence: TGCGCCAGCAGCCAAGAAACAGGGAGTAACACCATATATTTT.

This chain connects TRBV6-5 to TRBJ2-2, with 7 bases identical to TRBD2. CDR1 MNHEY and CDR2 SVGAGI come from the germline V gene. V was pared by 9 bases and J by 6 bases, with 4 bases of the junction left unmatched. The CDR3 totals 12 residues. DNA of the CDR3: TGTGCCAGTACTAGCGTGGCCGGGGAGCTGTTTTTT. Its protein is CASTSVAGELFF.

The chain links TRBV28 to TRBJ2-4; TRBD1 might be the D (5 bases). Between the trimmed V and J ends, which lost 1 base and 1 base, there was a span of 14 bases. The CDR3 spans 17 residues. CDR1 and CDR2 (germline): MDHEN, SYDVKM. This CDR3 is CASSLLSGLGAKNIQYF. In DNA, the CDR3 is TGTGCCAGCAGTTTATTGTCAGGGTTGGGGGCCAAAAACATTCAGTACTTC.

This clone occurred a few times. The chain uses TRBV6-6 and TRBJ2-7, with D tentatively TRBD2 (5 bases). With 5 bases removed from V and 4 bases from J, the gap between germline ends came to 9 bases. This CDR3 has 12 amino acids. The germline gives CDR1 MNHNY, CDR2 SVGAGI (reference sequence). The CDR3 region is CASSGRGYEQYF. CDR3 in DNA: TGTGCCAGCAGTGGCCGGGGATACGAGCAGTACTTC.

This clone was counted a few times. The V gene is TRBV5-8, the J gene TRBJ1-1; the D gene is possibly TRBD1 (5 bases). The germline V gene has CDR1 SGHTS and CDR2 YDEGEE. CDR3 size: 16 residues. The V gene lost 0 bases and the J gene lost 5 bases, with 17 bases spanning the gap. The CDR3 region is CASSLGVGGGSTEAFF. In DNA, the CDR3 is TGTGCCAGCAGCTTGGGGGTGGGCGGGGGGAGTACTGAAGCTTTCTTT.

This clone was observed at least ten times. V usage is TRBV30 and J usage is TRBJ2-7, with 8 bases identical to TRBD2. CDR3 length equals 12 residues. The germline V gene encodes CDR1 GTSNPN and CDR2 SVGIG (reference sequence). V was pared by 5 bases and J by 2 bases, with 2 bases of the junction left unmatched. The CDR3 DNA sequence: TGTGCCTGGGATAGCGGGACCTACGAGCAGTACTTC. Protein: CAWDSGTYEQYF.

This clone has just a few counts. The gene calls are TRBV10-3 and TRBJ1-5; 7 positions match TRBD1. The CDR3 consists of 15 residues. Germline CDR1 is ENHRY and CDR2 is SYGVKD. V trimming: 2 bases; J trimming: 4 bases; junction bases outside the gene matches: 5. The chain's CDR3 is CAISEKGQSNQPQHF. CDR3 DNA: TGTGCCATCAGTGAGAAGGGACAGAGTAATCAGCCCCAGCATTTT.

This clone was picked up a small number of times. The J gene is TRBJ1-6, the V gene TRBV28; unclear D gene. Germline V gene data show CDR1 as MDHEN and CDR2 as SYDVKM. The V end lost 7 bases, the J end lost 1 base, and 8 bases lay between the germline ends. The CDR3 contains 14 residues. The CDR3 bases are TGTGCCAGCAACGGGGTTTCCTATAATTCACCCCTCCACTTT. Translated, it gives CASNGVSYNSPLHF.

This clone has more than one count but fewer than ten. The CDR3 coding sequence is TGTGCCATCAGTGATAACCGGGACACCGGGGAGCTGTTTTTT. This translates into CAISDNRDTGELFF. The rearrangement uses TRBV10-3 and TRBJ2-2; D not certain. In germline, CDR1 is ENHRY, CDR2 SYGVKD. V was clipped by 3 bases and J by 3 bases, with 8 bases between them. This CDR3 has 14 residues.

This clone was recorded many times. The chain uses TRBV7-9 and TRBJ1-5; D remains unclear. This CDR3 is 17 amino acids long. The germline V and J ends were trimmed by 0 bases and 3 bases, with 15 bases remaining between them. Germline values: CDR1 SEHNR, CDR2 FQNEAQ (reference sequence). CDR3 sequence: CASSLAGSGKANQPQHF. The DNA for the CDR3 is TGTGCCAGCAGCTTAGCGGGGTCGGGGAAGGCCAATCAGCCCCAGCATTTT.